This T cell receptor beta chain originates from a study of Ad26.COV2.S vaccination and SARS-CoV-2 variants. Across the whole study: Donor was one of the participants in the Ad26.COV2.S arm of the COV1001 trial. Whole-study results and caveats: Overall T cell responses may have been underestimated by the analyses of TCR breadth and depth.

Noted treatment: some 20 received Ad26.COV2.S at low or high dose, single or two shots; roughly 5 received placebo; per-sample allocation not given. Sampling occurred on day 63 after the first vaccine or placebo injection. The assay was immunoSEQ multiplex PCR, and TCRdb's table has in-frame clones only and misses some. The table shows some 250,000 clones, with 88% occurring only once. With regard to this clone: The antigen remains unidentified.

The CDR3 covers 15 residues. The V segment lost 5 bases and the J segment 5 bases; nucleotides outside the gene matches: 12. CDR1 MNHEY and CDR2 SMNVEV come from the germline V gene (reference sequence). Sequencing used peripheral blood, obtained in a trial of Ad26.COV2.S vaccine versus placebo. This chain joins TRBV27 and TRBJ2-7, with 7 bases aligning to TRBD1. This clonotype was obtained from a person aged 18 to 59 who received the Ad26.COV2.S COVID-19 vaccine or a placebo. The chain's CDR3 is CASSPIANRGNEQYF. The CDR3 coding sequence is TGTGCCAGCAGTCCAATCGCCAACAGGGGAAACGAGCAGTACTTC.